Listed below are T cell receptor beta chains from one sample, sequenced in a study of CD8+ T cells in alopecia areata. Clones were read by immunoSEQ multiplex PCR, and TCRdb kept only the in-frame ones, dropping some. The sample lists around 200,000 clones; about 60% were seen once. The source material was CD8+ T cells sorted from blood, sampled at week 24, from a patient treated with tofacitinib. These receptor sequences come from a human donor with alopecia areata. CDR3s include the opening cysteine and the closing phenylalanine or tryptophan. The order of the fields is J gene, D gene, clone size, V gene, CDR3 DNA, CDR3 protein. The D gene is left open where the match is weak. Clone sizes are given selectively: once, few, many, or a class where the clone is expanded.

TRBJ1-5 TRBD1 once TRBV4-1 TGCGCCAGCAGCCACCGGGACAGCTCCAATCAGCCCCAGCATTTT CASSHRDSSNQPQHF
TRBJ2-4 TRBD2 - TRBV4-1 TGCGCCAGCAGCCAAGTTATTCCGTTAACGGGGGGGGCCAAAAACATTCAGTACTTC CASSQVIPLTGGAKNIQYF
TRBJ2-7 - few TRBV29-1 TGCAGCGTCCGAGGGATTGAGCAGTACTTC CSVRGIEQYF
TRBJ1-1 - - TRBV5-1 TGCGCCAGCAGCTTTTTTCGCGAGCCCATGAACACTGAAGCTTTCTTT CASSFFREPMNTEAFF
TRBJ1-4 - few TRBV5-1 TGCGCCAGCAGCTTCGGTGAAAAACTGTTTTTT CASSFGEKLFF
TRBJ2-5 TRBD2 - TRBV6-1 TGTGCCAGCAGTGGGGGACTATGGACCCTAGAGACCCAGTACTTC CASSGGLWTLETQYF
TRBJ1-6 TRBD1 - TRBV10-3 TGTGCCATCAGTGAAGACAGGGGACGATCACCCCTCCACTTT CAISEDRGRSPLHF
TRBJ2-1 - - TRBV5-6 TGTGCCAGCAGCTATCCGACCGGGGATGAGCAGTTCTTC CASSYPTGDEQFF
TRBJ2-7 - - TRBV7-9 TGTGCCAGCAGCTTAGAATCGGGCGAGCAGTACTTC CASSLESGEQYF
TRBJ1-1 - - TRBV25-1 TGTGCCAGCAGTGAATACGGAGGGTTGAACACTGAAGCTTTCTTT CASSEYGGLNTEAFF
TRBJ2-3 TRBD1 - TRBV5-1 TGCGCCAGCAGCGAAGCCAGACAGGGGAACACAGATACGCAGTATTTT CASSEARQGNTDTQYF
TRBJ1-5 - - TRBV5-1 TGCGCCAGCAGCCCGACCGGGGATAGCAATCAGCCCCAGCATTTT CASSPTGDSNQPQHF
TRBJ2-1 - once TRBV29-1 TGCAGCGGAAGGCGGGACATCGGGGGAAATGAGCAGTTCTTC CSGRRDIGGNEQFF
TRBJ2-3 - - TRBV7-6 TGTGCCAGCAGCCCCCGGCCCCCCGAGGATACGCAGTATTTT CASSPRPPEDTQYF
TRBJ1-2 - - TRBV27 TGTGCCAGCAGTTTACGGGGGAGGTATGGCTACACCTTC CASSLRGRYGYTF
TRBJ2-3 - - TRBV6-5 TGTGCCAGCAGCGTGGGCAGCACAGATACGCAGTATTTT CASSVGSTDTQYF
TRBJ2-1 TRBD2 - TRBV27 TGTGCCAGCAGCTACGGACTAGCAGGTCGAAATGAGCAGTTCTTC CASSYGLAGRNEQFF
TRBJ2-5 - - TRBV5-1 TGCGCCAGCAGCTTGGTGGGCCAGGGGGAGACCCAGTACTTC CASSLVGQGETQYF
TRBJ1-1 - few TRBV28 TGTGCCAGCAGTTTTTTAGGGAGGAGGTCCACTGAAGCTTTCTTT CASSFLGRRSTEAFF
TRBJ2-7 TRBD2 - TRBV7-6 TGTGCCAGCAGCCCAACTAGCGGTGGAAGCTCCTACGAGCAGTACTTC CASSPTSGGSSYEQYF
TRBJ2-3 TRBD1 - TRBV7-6 TGTGCCAGCAGCTCCCGGACAGGGAAATTTTCTTATACGCAGTATTTT CASSSRTGKFSYTQYF
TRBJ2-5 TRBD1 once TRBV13 TGTGCCAGCAGCGCACATACAGGGGCACAAGAGACCCAGTACTTC CASSAHTGAQETQYF
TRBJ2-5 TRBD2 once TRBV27 TGTGCCAGCAGTAGCGGGGGCCAAGAGACCCAGTACTTC CASSSGGQETQYF
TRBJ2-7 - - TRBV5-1 TGCGCCAGCAGCGATTCCTACGAGCAGTACTTC CASSDSYEQYF
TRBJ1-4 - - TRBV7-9 TGTGCCAGTTCGTCTCGGGGAACTAATGAAAAACTGTTTTTT CASSSRGTNEKLFF
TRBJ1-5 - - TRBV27 TGTGCCAGCAGCGAGTATAGCAATCAGCCCCAGCATTTT CASSEYSNQPQHF
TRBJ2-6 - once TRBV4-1 TGCGCCAGCAGCCCACCCGGGGCCAACGTCCTGACTTTC CASSPPGANVLTF
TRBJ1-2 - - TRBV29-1 TGCAGCGTTCCGTTAGCTAACTATGGCTACACCTTC CSVPLANYGYTF
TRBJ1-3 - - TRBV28 TGTGCCAGCACCGATGGAGGGAAGGCTCATTTT CASTDGGKAHF
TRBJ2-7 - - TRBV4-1 TGCGCCAGCAGCCAGCGAAGTCGGCAGGGAATTGGTTACGAGCAGTACTTC CASSQRSRQGIGYEQYF
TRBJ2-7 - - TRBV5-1 TGCGCCAGCGGATCCGCGACAGGCAGGGACGAGCAGTACTTC CASGSATGRDEQYF
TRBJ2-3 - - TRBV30 TGTGCCTGGAGTGTTGGGTCCAGGTCACGTTTT CAWSVGSRSRF
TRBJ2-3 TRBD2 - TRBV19 TGTGCCAGTAGTAACTTGGGACTAGCGGGGGACACAGATACGCAGTATTTT CASSNLGLAGDTDTQYF